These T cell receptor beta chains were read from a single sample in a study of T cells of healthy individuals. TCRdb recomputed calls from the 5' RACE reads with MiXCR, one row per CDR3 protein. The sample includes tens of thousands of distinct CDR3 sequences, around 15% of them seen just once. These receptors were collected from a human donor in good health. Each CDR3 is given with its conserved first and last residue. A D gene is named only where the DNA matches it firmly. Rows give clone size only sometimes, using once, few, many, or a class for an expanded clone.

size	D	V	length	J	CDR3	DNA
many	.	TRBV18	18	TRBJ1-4	CASSPGDTVTSTNEKLFF	TGTGCCAGCTCACCGGGGGACACCGTTACTTCAACTAATGAAAAACTGTTTTTT
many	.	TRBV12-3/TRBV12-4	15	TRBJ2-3	CASSRRAGGTDTQYF	TGTGCCAGCAGTCGCCGGGCAGGGGGCACAGATACGCAGTATTTT
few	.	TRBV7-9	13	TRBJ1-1	CASSFGAGTEAFF	TGTGCCAGCAGCTTTGGGGCCGGAACCGAAGCTTTCTTT
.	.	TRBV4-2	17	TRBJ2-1	CASSQEGRGGQYNEQFF	TGTGCCAGCAGCCAAGAAGGTCGGGGGGGACAGTACAATGAGCAGTTCTTC
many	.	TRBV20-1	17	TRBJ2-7	CSARDGARSILSYEQYF	TGCAGTGCTAGAGATGGGGCTAGAAGTATATTGTCCTACGAGCAGTACTTC
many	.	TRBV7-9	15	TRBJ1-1	CASRLTGQRMIEAFF	TGTGCCAGCAGGTTAACAGGTCAGCGAATGATCGAAGCTTTCTTT
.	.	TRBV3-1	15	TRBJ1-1	CASSQGGGAGTEAFF	TGTGCCAGCAGCCAAGGGGGGGGCGCAGGCACTGAAGCTTTCTTT
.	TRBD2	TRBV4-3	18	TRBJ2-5	CASSQGWTSGNFQETQYF	TGCGCCAGCAGCCAAGGCTGGACTAGCGGGAATTTTCAAGAGACCCAGTACTTC
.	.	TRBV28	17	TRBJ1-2	CASSLCSTEGDRYGYTF	TGTGCCAGCAGTTTATGCTCAACCGAGGGCGACAGATATGGCTACACCTTC
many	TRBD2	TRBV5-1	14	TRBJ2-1	CASTASGAYNEQFF	TGCGCCAGCACGGCTAGCGGGGCTTACAATGAGCAGTTCTTC
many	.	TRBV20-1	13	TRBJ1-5	CSASRGVNQPQHF	TGCAGTGCATCACGAGGGGTCAATCAGCCCCAGCATTTT
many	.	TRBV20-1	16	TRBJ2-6	CSASGRDGSGANVLTF	TGCAGTGCGTCGGGCCGAGACGGTTCTGGGGCCAACGTCCTGACTTTC
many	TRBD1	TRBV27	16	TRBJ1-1	CASSFRQGQTNTEAFF	TGTGCCAGCAGTTTCCGTCAGGGACAGACGAACACTGAAGCTTTCTTT
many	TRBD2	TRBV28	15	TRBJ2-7	CASSLPGLAVHEQYF	TGTGCCAGCAGTTTACCGGGACTAGCGGTACACGAGCAGTACTTC
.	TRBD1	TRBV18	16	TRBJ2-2	CASSPPGQGADGELFF	TGTGCCAGCTCACCTCCGGGACAGGGGGCTGACGGGGAGCTGTTTTTT
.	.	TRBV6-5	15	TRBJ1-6	CASSYRGEVNSPLHF	TGTGCCAGCAGTTACAGGGGGGAGGTTAATTCACCCCTCCACTTT
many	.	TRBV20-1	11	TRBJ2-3	CSARWADTQYF	TGCAGTGCTAGGTGGGCAGATACGCAGTATTTT
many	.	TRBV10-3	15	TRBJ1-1	CAISGSGALNTEAFF	TGTGCCATCTCCGGGTCAGGGGCTTTGAACACTGAAGCTTTCTTT
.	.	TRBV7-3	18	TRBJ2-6	CASSLWVGGTSGANVLTF	TGTGCCAGCAGCTTATGGGTAGGGGGGACCTCTGGGGCCAACGTCCTGACTTTC
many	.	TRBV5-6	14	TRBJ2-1	CASTVQFSYNEQFF	TGTGCCAGCACCGTACAGTTTTCCTACAATGAGCAGTTCTTC
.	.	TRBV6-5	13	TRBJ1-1	CASSYGGLTEAFF	TGTGCCAGCAGTTACGGGGGACTTACTGAAGCTTTCTTT
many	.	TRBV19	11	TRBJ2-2	CASGVAGELFF	TGCGCGTCGGGAGTCGCCGGGGAGCTGTTTTTT
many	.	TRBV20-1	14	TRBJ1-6	CSAREGVMNSPLHF	TGCAGTGCTAGAGAGGGAGTCATGAATTCACCCCTCCACTTT
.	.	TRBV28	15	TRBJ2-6	CASSLFLGGANVLTF	TGTGCCAGCAGTTTATTTTTAGGCGGGGCCAACGTCCTGACTTTC
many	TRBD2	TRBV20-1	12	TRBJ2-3	CSRLAGTDTQYF	TGCAGCCGACTAGCAGGCACAGATACGCAGTATTTT
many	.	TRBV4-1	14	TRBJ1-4	CASSQDRERGKLFF	TGCGCCAGCAGCCAAGATCGGGAGCGCGGAAAACTGTTTTTT
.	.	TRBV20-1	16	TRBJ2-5	CSARLFPGGLRETQYF	TGCAGTGCTAGACTATTCCCCGGGGGGCTAAGGGAGACCCAGTACTTC
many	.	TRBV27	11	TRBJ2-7	CASSSRYEQYF	TGTGCCAGCAGTTCTCGTTACGAGCAGTACTTC
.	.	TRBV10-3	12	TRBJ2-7	CAISVRPGEQYF	TGTGCCATCAGTGTAAGACCGGGAGAGCAGTACTTC
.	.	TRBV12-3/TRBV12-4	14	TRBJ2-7	CASSWTAGPYEQYF	TGTGCCAGCAGTTGGACTGCTGGCCCCTACGAGCAGTACTTC
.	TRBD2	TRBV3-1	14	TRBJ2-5	CASSRLAGGETQYF	TGTGCCAGCAGCCGGCTAGCGGGGGGAGAGACCCAGTACTTC
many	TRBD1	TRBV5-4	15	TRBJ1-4	CASSRGDRGDEKLFF	TGTGCCAGCAGCCGAGGAGACAGGGGGGATGAAAAACTGTTTTTT
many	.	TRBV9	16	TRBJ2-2	CASSPVGGLYAGELFF	TGTGCCAGCAGCCCTGTAGGGGGACTCTACGCCGGGGAGCTGTTTTTT
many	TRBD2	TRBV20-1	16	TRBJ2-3	CSAAGTSGVSTDTQYF	TGCAGTGCTGCGGGGACTAGCGGGGTTAGCACAGATACGCAGTATTTT
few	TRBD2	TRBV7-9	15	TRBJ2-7	CASSLEVAGRYEQYF	TGTGCCAGCAGCTTAGAAGTAGCGGGAAGGTACGAGCAGTACTTC
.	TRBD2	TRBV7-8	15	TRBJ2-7	CASSLFGLAGYEQYF	TGTGCCAGCAGCTTATTTGGACTAGCTGGTTACGAGCAGTACTTC
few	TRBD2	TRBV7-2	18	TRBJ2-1	CASSSTGPLHGGYNEQFF	TGTGCCAGCAGTTCAACCGGGCCCTTACACGGGGGGTACAATGAGCAGTTCTTC